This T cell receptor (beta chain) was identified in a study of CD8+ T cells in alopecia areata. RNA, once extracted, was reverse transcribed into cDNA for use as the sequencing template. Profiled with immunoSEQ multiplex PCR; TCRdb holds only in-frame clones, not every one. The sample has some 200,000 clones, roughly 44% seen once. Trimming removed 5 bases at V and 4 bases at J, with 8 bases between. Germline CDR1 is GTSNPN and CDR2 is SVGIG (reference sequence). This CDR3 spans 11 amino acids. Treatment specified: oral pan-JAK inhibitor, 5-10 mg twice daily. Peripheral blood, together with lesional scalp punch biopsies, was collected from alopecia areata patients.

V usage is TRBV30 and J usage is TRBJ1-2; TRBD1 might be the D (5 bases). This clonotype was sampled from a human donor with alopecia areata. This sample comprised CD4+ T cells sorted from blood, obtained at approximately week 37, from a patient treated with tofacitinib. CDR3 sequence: CAWGGSYGYTF. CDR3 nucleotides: TGTGCCTGGGGGGGTTCCTATGGCTACACCTTC.